The clone carrying this T cell receptor beta chain was counted only a few times. Its antigen is not identified. Expressed TCRB transcripts were sequenced, since all the RNA that had been isolated was reverse transcribed. Some clones are missing from TCRdb's copy, which holds only in-frame ones; the method was immunoSEQ multiplex PCR. This sample has around 300,000 clones, with 14% to 15% found just once. CD45RO/CCR7/CD25/CD127/CD95/CD27 separated CD4+ naive, central memory, regulatory and stem cell-like memory cells by sorting. The source of the sample is a study of beta chain features in type 1 diabetes. Study-wide points: In all four CD4+ subsets, TCRB CDR3 length was significantly, moderately reduced in type 1 diabetes. Compared with healthy donors, patients appeared to share more similar naive, central memory and regulatory TCRB repertoires.

Per the germline V gene, CDR1 is SQVTM and CDR2 is ANQGSEA. After removal of 8 bases from V and 2 bases from J, the junction contained 10 bases not matched to a gene. The CDR3 length is 15 residues. Sequenced: naive CD4+ T cells from blood. The receptor was isolated from a man younger than 35 with type 1 diabetes. The rearrangement uses TRBV29-1 and TRBJ2-2; TRBD2 matches at 8 bases. CDR3 bases: TGCAGCCCGGAGGCGGGGGGCTATAACACCGGGGAGCTGTTTTTT. Protein product: CSPEAGGYNTGELFF.